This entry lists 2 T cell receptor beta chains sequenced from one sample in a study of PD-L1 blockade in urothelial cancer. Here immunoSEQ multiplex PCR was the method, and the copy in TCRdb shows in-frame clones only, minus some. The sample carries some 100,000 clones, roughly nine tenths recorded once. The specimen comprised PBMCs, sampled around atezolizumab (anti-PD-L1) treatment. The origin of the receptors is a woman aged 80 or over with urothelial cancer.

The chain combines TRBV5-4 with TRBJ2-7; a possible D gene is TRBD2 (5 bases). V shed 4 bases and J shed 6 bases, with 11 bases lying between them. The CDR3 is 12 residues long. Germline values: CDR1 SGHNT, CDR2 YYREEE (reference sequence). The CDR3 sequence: CASSPGIREQYF. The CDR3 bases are TGTGCCAGCAGCCCCGGGATTCGCGAGCAGTACTTC.

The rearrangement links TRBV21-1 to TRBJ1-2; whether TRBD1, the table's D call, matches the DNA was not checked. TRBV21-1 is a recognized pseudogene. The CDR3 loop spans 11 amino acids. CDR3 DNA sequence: TGTGGGGACAGGGGTATCTATGGCTACACCTTC. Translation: CGDRGIYGYTF.